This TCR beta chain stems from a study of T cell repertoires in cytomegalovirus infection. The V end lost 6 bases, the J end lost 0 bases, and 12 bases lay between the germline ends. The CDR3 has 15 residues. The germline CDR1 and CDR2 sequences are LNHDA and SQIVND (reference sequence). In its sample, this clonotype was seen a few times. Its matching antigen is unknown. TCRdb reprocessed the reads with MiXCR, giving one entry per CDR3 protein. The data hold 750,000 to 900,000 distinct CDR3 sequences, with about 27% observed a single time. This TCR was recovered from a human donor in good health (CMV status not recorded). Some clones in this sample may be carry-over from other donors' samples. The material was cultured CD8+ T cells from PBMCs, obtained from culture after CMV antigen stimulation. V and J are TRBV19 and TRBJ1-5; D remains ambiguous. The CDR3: CASRSAAYSNQPQHF. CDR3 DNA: TGTGCCAGTAGATCGGCAGCATATAGCAATCAGCCCCAGCATTTT. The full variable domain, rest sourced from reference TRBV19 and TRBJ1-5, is DGGITQSPKYLFRKEGQNVTLSCEQNLNHDAMYWYRQDPGQGLRLIYYSQIVNDFQKGDIAEGYSVSREKKESFPLTVTSAQKNPTAFYLCASRSAAYSNQPQHFGDGTRLSIL.